The entry below gives a single T cell receptor beta chain sequence along with its context. The CDR3 has 15 residues. Germline CDR1 SNHLY, CDR2 FYNNEI. V was cut by 2 bases and J by 6 bases, with 11 bases left in between. The data stem from a study of control samples from healthy donors and cancer patients. Repertoires were generated with immunoSEQ multiplex PCR, while TCRdb's copy carries only in-frame clones and drops some. This sample carries tens of thousands of clones, 91% of them seen once, and the ten largest clones take around 14%. V usage is TRBV2 and J usage is TRBJ1-6, with D maybe TRBD1 (6 bases). Sequenced material: blood. This clonotype was sampled from a man aged 30-40 years in good health. CDR3 amino acids: CASSERGGGNSPLHF. DNA for the CDR3: TGTGCCAGCAGTGAAAGGGGGGGCGGTAATTCACCCCTCCACTTT.